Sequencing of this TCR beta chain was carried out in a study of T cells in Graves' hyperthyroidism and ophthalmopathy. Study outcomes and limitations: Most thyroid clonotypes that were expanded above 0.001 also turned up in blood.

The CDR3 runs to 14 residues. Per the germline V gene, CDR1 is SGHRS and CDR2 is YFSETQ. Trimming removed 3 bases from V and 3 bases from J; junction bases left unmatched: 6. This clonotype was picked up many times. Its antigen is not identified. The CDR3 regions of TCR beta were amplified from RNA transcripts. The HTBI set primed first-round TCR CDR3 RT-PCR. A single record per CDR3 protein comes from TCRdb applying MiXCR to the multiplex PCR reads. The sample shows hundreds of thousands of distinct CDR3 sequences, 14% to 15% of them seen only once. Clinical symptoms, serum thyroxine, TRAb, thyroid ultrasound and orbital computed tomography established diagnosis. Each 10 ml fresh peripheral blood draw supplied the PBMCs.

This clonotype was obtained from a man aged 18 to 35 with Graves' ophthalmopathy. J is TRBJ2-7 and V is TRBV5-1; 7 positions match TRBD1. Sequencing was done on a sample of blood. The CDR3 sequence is CASSSGQKNYEQYF. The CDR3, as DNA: TGCGCCAGCAGCTCGGGACAGAAAAACTACGAGCAGTACTTC.